The clone carrying this T cell receptor (beta chain) was recorded a few times. Its antigen is undetermined. The sample originates from a study of T-cell memory formation after mild COVID-19. Findings and caveats of the study: Contracting clones, day 15 to 85, had balanced CD4/CD8, and later expanders favored CD4+.

TCRdb recomputed calls from the 5' RACE reads with MiXCR, one row per CDR3 protein. The sample contains 250,000 to 350,000 distinct CDR3 sequences, approximately 16% of which appear only once. This sequence was found in a young man who had mild COVID-19 (a few samples of this study predate the infection). Cell type and time point are not known. Sequencing was done on a sample of PBMCs or a T cell subset sorted from them (not recorded which).

The CDR3, as DNA: TGTGCCAGCAGCCAATACAGGGGGATCGGAAACACCATATATTTT. As protein: CASSQYRGIGNTIYF. This chain uses TRBV7-9 with TRBJ1-3; TRBD1 aligns across 8 bases. Trimming at V came to 5 bases and at J to 4 bases, leaving 7 bases not matched to a gene. Germline V gene sequence: CDR1 SEHNR, CDR2 FQNEAQ (reference sequence). This CDR3 region has 15 residues.